These 16 T cell receptor beta chains originate from one sample sequenced in a study of cytomegalovirus exposure and HLA in healthy donors. 13 Jbeta primers and 60 Vbeta primers were used for the PCR. Data came from immunoSEQ multiplex PCR; TCRdb stores just in-frame clones and leaves some out. The table includes fewer than 250,000 clones, around 80% detected once. The sequenced sample was PBMCs. Every receptor here comes from a young man in good health and CMV-seronegative.

This chain connects TRBV4-2 to TRBJ2-3; D possibly corresponds to TRBD2 (5 bases). CDR1 and CDR2 from the germline V gene are LGHNA and YNFKEQ. This CDR3 spans 16 amino acids. Trimming stripped 0 bases from V and 0 bases from J, with 10 bases between. As DNA, the CDR3 is TGTGCCAGCAGCCAAGATGGGCGGACTAGCACAGATACGCAGTATTTT. The encoded protein is CASSQDGRTSTDTQYF.

With respect to this clone: Distinct nucleotide sequences in the sample also encode this CDR3. The chain links TRBV27 to TRBJ1-6; 7 nucleotides match TRBD1. The germline gives CDR1 MNHEY, CDR2 SMNVEV (reference sequence). The CDR3 is 17 amino acids. The V gene end was trimmed by 0 bases and the J gene end by 7 bases; junction bases not matched to a gene: 9. The CDR3 spells CASSLSTGLGLNSPLHF. The CDR3 nucleotides read TGTGCCAGCAGTTTATCGACAGGGTTGGGGTTGAATTCACCCCTCCACTTT.

The chain employs TRBV6-1 and TRBJ1-5, with unresolved D. Germline assignment: CDR1 MNHNS and CDR2 SASEGT. Trimming took 4 bases from V and 7 from J, leaving 14 bases between them. The CDR3 length is 14 residues. CDR3 protein: CASSVGHNGQPQHF. CDR3 sequence (DNA): TGTGCCAGCAGTGTCGGCCACAACGGGCAGCCCCAGCATTTT.

This clone was found a few times. V usage is TRBV15 and J usage is TRBJ2-5; 7 bases agree with TRBD1. The V gene's germline CDR1 is LNHNV and CDR2 YYDKDF (reference sequence). V was clipped by 8 bases and J by 1 base; unmatched bases: 10. The CDR3 has 15 amino acids. CDR3 bases: TGTGCCACCTCCGTCTGGGCAGGGGGCCAAGAGACCCAGTACTTC. Its translation is CATSVWAGGQETQYF.

The chain's CDR3 is CASSQGYRGTAETQYF. CDR3 bases: TGCGCCAGCAGCCAAGGATACAGGGGTACTGCGGAGACCCAGTACTTC. The chain combines TRBV4-1 with TRBJ2-5; 7 bases line up with TRBD1. Germline loops: CDR1 MGHRA, CDR2 YSYEKL. The CDR3 contains 16 residues. V dropped 1 base and J dropped 5; count of bases not matched to a gene: 10.

This clone has just one count. The V and J genes are TRBV15 and TRBJ2-3; 13 bases match TRBD2. The CDR3 length is 18 residues. The V segment lost 1 base and the J segment 6 bases; nucleotides outside the gene matches: 10. Germline CDR1 LNHNV, CDR2 YYDKDF (reference sequence). For the CDR3, the DNA is TGTGCCACCAGCAGAGGATCTACTAGCGGGGGGGCAGCGGATACGCAGTATTTT. It yields the protein CATSRGSTSGGAADTQYF.

The genes are TRBV27 and TRBJ2-1; possibly TRBD2 for D (5 bases). The V and J ends lost 5 bases and 7 bases respectively, with 21 bases between them. The CDR3 length is 16 residues. From germline, CDR1 is MNHEY and CDR2 SMNVEV (reference sequence). As DNA, the CDR3 is TGTGCCAGCAGTGCCCGTGGACTGGAAAGAAATAATGAGCAGTTCTTC. Its translation is CASSARGLERNNEQFF.

The rearrangement links TRBV7-9 to TRBJ2-5; 8 bases agree with TRBD1. The CDR3 is 16 amino acids. Germline V gives CDR1 SEHNR, CDR2 FQNEAQ (reference sequence). The V segment lost 5 bases and the J segment 0 bases; nucleotides outside the gene matches: 8. CDR3 DNA: TGTGCCAGCAGCACCAAAGCAGGGGGCAACCAAGAGACCCAGTACTTC. The encoded protein is CASSTKAGGNQETQYF.

The chain employs TRBV7-8 and TRBJ1-3; tentatively, D is TRBD1 (5 bases). Germline CDR1 SGHVS, CDR2 FQNEAQ. Trimming took 3 bases from V and 0 from J, leaving 9 bases between them. There are 15 residues in the CDR3. Written as DNA, the CDR3 is TGTGCCAGCAGCTTGTTAAGGGGCTCTGGAAACACCATATATTTT. Translation: CASSLLRGSGNTIYF.

V gene TRBV6-5 combines with J gene TRBJ1-6; a possible D gene is TRBD1 (5 bases). This CDR3 comprises 14 residues. Trimming removed 10 bases at V and 4 bases at J, with 14 bases between. Germline CDR1 MNHEY, CDR2 SVGAGI. CDR3 DNA sequence: TGTGCCACCACGGCGACAGCTTATAATTCACCCCTCCACTTT. Amino acids: CATTATAYNSPLHF.

This clone showed up just once. The rearrangement joins TRBV6-4 to TRBJ2-7, with D perhaps matching TRBD1 (7 bases). This CDR3 comprises 15 residues. The germline V and J ends were trimmed by 2 bases and 4 bases, with 15 bases remaining between them. Germline V CDR1 and CDR2: MRHNA, SNTAGT. The CDR3 here is CASSDRGGGLYEQYF. CDR3 sequence (DNA): TGTGCCAGCAGTGACCGAGGAGGGGGCCTGTACGAGCAGTACTTC.

The sample holds one count of this clone. This rearrangement joins TRBV29-1 to TRBJ2-5; 8 bases are a match to TRBD2. This CDR3 comprises 12 residues. V lost 4 bases, J lost 2 bases, and 0 bases stayed unmatched. The germline V gene encodes CDR1 SQVTM and CDR2 ANQGSEA. In DNA, the CDR3 is TGCAGCGTTGGACTAGCGCAAGAGACCCAGTACTTC. It translates to CSVGLAQETQYF. Full variable domain (rest looked up from reference TRBV29-1 and TRBJ2-5): SAVISQKPSRDICQRGTSLTIQCQVDSQVTMMFWYRQQPGQSLTLIATANQGSEATYESGFVIDKFPISRPNLTFSTLTVSNMSPEDSSIYLCSVGLAQETQYFGPGTRLLVL.

The rearrangement uses TRBV5-1 and TRBJ1-1; D unresolved. The length of the CDR3 is 14 residues. Germline CDR1 and CDR2: SGHRS and YFSETQ. The V end lost 2 bases, the J end lost 3 bases, and 11 bases lay between the germline ends. As DNA, the CDR3 is TGCGCCAGCAGCTTCCACAAGCAGGACACTGAAGCTTTCTTT. It codes for CASSFHKQDTEAFF.

The chain joins TRBV7-9 to TRBJ2-5; 7 nucleotides match TRBD1. The CDR3 totals 15 residues. V lost 5 bases to trimming and J lost 2 bases; unmatched junction nucleotides: 8. Per germline, CDR1 SEHNR and CDR2 FQNEAQ (reference sequence). The CDR3 region is CASSVQGLGQETQYF. CDR3 sequence (DNA): TGTGCCAGCAGCGTACAGGGGCTCGGGCAAGAGACCCAGTACTTC.

This chain joins TRBV7-2 and TRBJ2-5, with 8 bases that match TRBD2. There are 14 residues in the CDR3. V was clipped by 5 bases and J by 5 bases; unmatched bases: 7. CDR1 is SGHTA and CDR2 is FQGNSA in the germline V gene. The CDR3 nucleotides are TGTGCCAGCAGCGCGTTCGGGGGGGCGGAGACCCAGTACTTC. It codes for CASSAFGGAETQYF. The full variable domain, its missing parts supplied by reference TRBV7-2 and TRBJ2-5, is GAGVSQSPSNKVTEKGKDVELRCDPISGHTALYWYRQSLGQGLEFLIYFQGNSAPDKSGLPSDRFSAERTGGSVSTLTIQRTQQEDSAVYLCASSAFGGAETQYFGPGTRLLVL.

This clone was observed a handful of times. The CDR3 DNA sequence: TGCGCCAGCAGCTTGATTAGCGGGGGGGCCAGTGAGCAGTTCTTC. It yields the protein CASSLISGGASEQFF. V gene TRBV5-1 combines with J gene TRBJ2-1; TRBD2 matches at 11 bases. The CDR3 contains 15 residues. The junction had 6 bases not matched to a gene; V was cut back by 1 base and J by 9 bases. From germline, CDR1 is SGHRS and CDR2 YFSETQ.